A single sample gave rise to the 18 T cell receptor beta chains below, sequenced in a study of cytomegalovirus exposure and HLA in healthy donors. PCR primers comprised 60 Vbeta and 13 Jbeta primers. Sequenced by immunoSEQ multiplex PCR; TCRdb stores in-frame clones only, minus some. The sample gives some 170,000 clones, roughly four fifths of which show up once; roughly 4% is in the top ten. Source material: PBMCs. These receptors all stem from a man between 50 and 59 years old in good health and CMV-seropositive.

V usage is TRBV10-3 and J usage is TRBJ2-1, with 7 bases aligning to TRBD1. This CDR3 is built from 14 residues. With 4 bases clipped from V and 9 bases from J, the junction kept 9 bases outside the gene matches. The V gene's germline CDR1 is ENHRY and CDR2 SYGVKD. This CDR3 reads CAISADRVGAEQFF. In DNA, the CDR3 is TGTGCCATCAGTGCCGACAGGGTTGGGGCTGAGCAGTTCTTC.

The V gene is TRBV11-3, the J gene TRBJ1-6; D not resolved. CDR1 and CDR2 (germline): SGHNT, YENEEA. Deletions cut 1 base from V and 9 bases from J, with 13 bases between. This CDR3 region has 15 residues. CDR3 sequence (DNA): TGTGCCAGCAGCTTAGCTAGAGGGCAGTCTTCACCCCTCCACTTT. Its translation: CASSLARGQSSPLHF.

This CDR3 is CASSLKIARVGETQYF. CDR3 coding DNA: TGTGCCAGCAGCTTAAAGATCGCGAGGGTTGGGGAGACCCAGTACTTC. The chain joins TRBV11-2 to TRBJ2-5, with TRBD2 as a possible D gene (5 bases). Germline V lookup: CDR1 SGHAT, CDR2 FQNNGV. The CDR3 consists of 16 residues. V dropped 2 bases and J dropped 5 bases, with 18 bases sitting between them.

The rearrangement links TRBV14 to TRBJ1-2, with 10 bases lining up with TRBD1. From germline, CDR1 is SGHDN and CDR2 FVKESK. The CDR3 extends over 16 amino acids. V dropped 3 bases and J dropped 1; count of bases not matched to a gene: 5. The CDR3 is CASSQLRTGGNYGYTF. The CDR3, as DNA: TGTGCCAGCAGCCAGCTCCGGACAGGGGGTAACTATGGCTACACCTTC.

The chain recombines TRBV30 with TRBJ2-3; maybe TRBD2 (5 bases). The CDR3 covers 13 residues. The germline gives CDR1 GTSNPN, CDR2 SVGIG (reference sequence). Trimming removed 0 bases at V and 6 bases at J, with 10 bases between. CDR3 bases: TGTGCCTGGAGTGTACTAGTCCCCGATACGCAGTATTTT. This translates into CAWSVLVPDTQYF. The complete variable domain, with remaining parts taken from reference TRBV30 and TRBJ2-3, reads SQTIHQWPATLVQPVGSPLSLECTVEGTSNPNLYWYRQAAGRGLQLLFYSVGIGQISSEVPQNLSASRPQDRQFILSSKKLLLSDSGFYLCAWSVLVPDTQYFGPGTRLTVL.

V and J are TRBV2 and TRBJ1-2; no reliable D call. V lost 8 bases, J lost 2 bases, and 12 bases lay in between. CDR1 is SNHLY and CDR2 is FYNNEI in the germline V gene. The CDR3 extends over 13 amino acids. In DNA form, the CDR3 reads TGTGCCAGCGAGGGCCCGGAAAACTATGGCTACACCTTC. This codes for CASEGPENYGYTF.

J is TRBJ2-1 and V is TRBV19, with TRBD2 matching 14 bases. The CDR3 is made up of 16 amino acids. Unmatched junction bases numbered 4, after V lost 5 bases and J lost 4 bases. Germline V CDR1 and CDR2: LNHDA, SQIVND (reference sequence). The CDR3 DNA reads as TGTGCCAGTAGTGCGGGACTAGCGGGGGATTACAATGAGCAGTTCTTC. Translated: CASSAGLAGDYNEQFF.

This clone was recorded once. This chain joins TRBV6-1 and TRBJ2-1; D is possibly TRBD1 (5 bases). V was pared by 4 bases and J by 4 bases, with 14 bases between. The CDR3 consists of 15 residues. The V gene's germline CDR1 is MNHNS and CDR2 SASEGT. CDR3 in amino acids: CASSVDSQRYNEQFF. The CDR3 bases are TGTGCCAGCAGTGTCGACAGCCAGCGTTACAATGAGCAGTTCTTC.

The CDR3 here is CAWSAGYEKLFF. DNA of the CDR3: TGTGCCTGGAGTGCGGGGTATGAAAAACTGTTTTTT. The V gene is TRBV30, the J gene TRBJ1-4; D is uncertain. This CDR3 contains 12 residues. V was pared by 1 base and J by 6 bases, with 6 bases between. Germline V gene data show CDR1 as GTSNPN and CDR2 as SVGIG (reference sequence).

The chain joins TRBV5-8 to TRBJ1-5; no clear D gene. V lost 0 bases, J lost 0 bases, and 7 bases lay in between. The CDR3 is made up of 15 amino acids. Germline V gene lookup returns CDR1 SGHTS and CDR2 YDEGEE. The CDR3 region is CASSLGQVSNQPQHF. As DNA, the CDR3 is TGTGCCAGCAGCTTGGGGCAGGTTAGCAATCAGCCCCAGCATTTT. Full variable domain (remainder filled in from reference TRBV5-8 and TRBJ1-5): EAGVTQSPTHLIKTRGQQATLRCSPISGHTSVYWYQQALGLGLQFLLWYDEGEERNRGNFPPRFSGRQFPNYSSELNVNALELEDSALYLCASSLGQVSNQPQHFGDGTRLSIL.

The J gene is TRBJ1-1, the V gene TRBV2; D is unresolved. In germline, CDR1 is SNHLY, CDR2 FYNNEI. The CDR3 runs 14 residues. The V end lost 8 bases, the J end lost 5 bases, and 18 bases lay between the germline ends. CDR3 DNA sequence: TGTGCCAGCCAACGACTAAAGGGTGGGACTGAAGCTTTCTTT. This gives the protein CASQRLKGGTEAFF.

The chain has TRBV11-3 and TRBJ2-4, with 7 bases that match TRBD1. V was clipped by 2 bases and J by 7 bases; unmatched bases: 11. The CDR3 has 16 amino acids. Per the germline V gene, CDR1 is SGHNT and CDR2 is YENEEA. The DNA for the CDR3 is TGTGCCAGCAGCTTAAACGAGACAGGGTGTCGGAACATTCAGTACTTC. It specifies CASSLNETGCRNIQYF. Full variable domain (missing parts from reference TRBV11-3 and TRBJ2-4): EAGVVQSPRYKIIEKKQPVAFWCNPISGHNTLYWYLQNLGQGPELLIRYENEEAVDDSQLPKDRFSAERLKGVDSTLKIQPAELGDSAVYLCASSLNETGCRNIQYFGAGTRLSVL.

The V gene is TRBV28, the J gene TRBJ1-3; TRBD1 matches at 11 bases. CDR3 size: 15 residues. The junction had 4 bases not matched to a gene; V was cut back by 7 bases and J by 2 bases. Germline assignment: CDR1 MDHEN and CDR2 SYDVKM. The CDR3 is CASIGQGAAGNTIYF. The CDR3 DNA is TGTGCCAGCATCGGACAGGGGGCAGCTGGAAACACCATATATTTT.

This chain connects TRBV7-9 to TRBJ2-1, with D perhaps TRBD2 (5 bases). Germline lookup yields CDR1 SEHNR and CDR2 FQNEAQ (reference sequence). This CDR3 is 15 amino acids long. V was cut by 5 bases and J by 5 bases, with 16 bases left in between. The CDR3 here is CASSATPTIHNEQFF. In DNA form, the CDR3 reads TGTGCCAGCAGCGCTACCCCGACTATACACAATGAGCAGTTCTTC.

This clone was seen more than once but under ten times. The chain couples TRBV7-9 to TRBJ2-7, with D possibly matching TRBD1 (5 bases). The CDR3 runs to 14 residues. Trimming took off 3 bases at V and 3 bases at J, with 12 bases between the two ends. Germline CDR1 is SEHNR and CDR2 is FQNEAQ (reference sequence). CDR3 nucleotides: TGTGCCAGCAGCTTGACGACAGTCCACTACGAGCAGTACTTC. It specifies CASSLTTVHYEQYF.

In regard to this clone: At one boundary the junction diverges from the germline segment, which might be a read error. The same CDR3 is also encoded by other DNA sequences in this sample. This chain connects TRBV7-9 to TRBJ2-7; D gene uncertain. The CDR3 is 12 amino acids. Germline CDR1 reads SEHNR; CDR2 reads FQNEAQ (reference sequence). The CDR3 nucleotides read TGTTCCAGCAGCCTCGGGTCTTACGAGCAGTACTTC. This codes for CSSSLGSYEQYF.

This chain connects TRBV2 to TRBJ1-1, with TRBD1 identical over 7 bases. The germline gives CDR1 SNHLY, CDR2 FYNNEI. CDR3 length: 14 residues. V lost 6 bases to trimming and J lost 0 bases; unmatched junction nucleotides: 4. CDR3 in DNA: TGTGCCAGCAGCACCGGGACAGTGAACACTGAAGCTTTCTTT. It encodes CASSTGTVNTEAFF. The variable domain in full, with the rest retrieved from reference TRBV2 and TRBJ1-1, is EPEVTQTPSHQVTQMGQEVILRCVPISNHLYFYWYRQILGQKVEFLVSFYNNEISEKSEIFDDQFSVERPDGSNFTLKIRSTKLEDSAMYFCASSTGTVNTEAFFGQGTRLTVV.

CDR3 sequence (DNA): TGTGCCAGCAGCTTTACAGGGTCTAACTATGGCTACACCTTC. This sequence encodes CASSFTGSNYGYTF. The chain combines TRBV5-4 with TRBJ1-2; maybe TRBD1 (6 bases). The CDR3 sequence is 14 residues long. V lost 2 bases and J 0 bases, leaving 8 bases between the germline ends. Germline V gives CDR1 SGHNT, CDR2 YYREEE (reference sequence).